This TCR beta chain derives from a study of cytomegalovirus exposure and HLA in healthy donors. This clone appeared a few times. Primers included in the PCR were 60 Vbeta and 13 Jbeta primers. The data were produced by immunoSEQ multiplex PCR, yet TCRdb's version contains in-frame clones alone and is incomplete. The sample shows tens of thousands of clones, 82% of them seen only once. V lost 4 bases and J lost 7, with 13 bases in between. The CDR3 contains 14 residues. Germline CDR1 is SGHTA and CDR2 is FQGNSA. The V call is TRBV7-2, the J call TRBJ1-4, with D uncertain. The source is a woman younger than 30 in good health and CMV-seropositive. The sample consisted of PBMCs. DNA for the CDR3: TGTGCCAGCAGCTCCGGTCCATCAAGTGAAAAACTGTTTTTT. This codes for CASSSGPSSEKLFF.